These 24 T cell receptor beta chains originate from one sample sequenced in a study of T cell repertoires and HLA-DP antigens (dated 2018 in TCRdb). No cognate antigen is known for these TCRs. Library creation used the immunoSEQ multiplex PCR assay. TCRdb took this table from immuneACCESS and kept in-frame rearrangements with V and J called. Such tables lack part of the clones; where checked against another copy, unresolved V genes explain under half of the gap, and the rest is unexplained. The sample table lists approximately 100,000 clones, around 86% of them with a count of one. About 1.7% of the sample belongs to the ten largest clones. The sequenced material came from CD4+ T cells from PBMCs. The receptors here all came from a man aged 50-60 years in good health and CMV-seronegative.

This rearrangement joins TRBV19 to TRBJ2-6, with D unresolved. This CDR3 contains 15 residues. The germline V gene has CDR1 LNHDA and CDR2 SQIVND (reference sequence). The germline V and J ends were trimmed by 5 bases and 0 bases, with 8 bases remaining between them. CDR3 protein: CASSLGLSGANVLTF. The CDR3 DNA follows: TGTGCCAGTAGTTTAGGTCTCTCTGGGGCCAACGTCCTGACTTTC. Looking up the rest from reference TRBV19 and TRBJ2-6 gives the full variable domain: DGGITQSPKYLFRKEGQNVTLSCEQNLNHDAMYWYRQDPGQGLRLIYYSQIVNDFQKGDIAEGYSVSREKKESFPLTVTSAQKNPTAFYLCASSLGLSGANVLTFGAGSRLTVL.

The rearrangement links TRBV11-2 to TRBJ2-3, with D perhaps matching TRBD2 (6 bases). The V end was cut by 1 base, the J end by 2 bases, with 13 bases between. CDR1 and CDR2 (germline): SGHAT, FQNNGV. This CDR3 comprises 16 residues. The chain's CDR3 is CASSLVRSGHTDTQYF. The CDR3 DNA reads TGTGCCAGCAGCTTAGTGAGAAGCGGGCACACAGATACGCAGTATTTT.

This rearrangement joins TRBV18 to TRBJ1-4; 7 bases match TRBD1. V lost 4 bases to trimming and J lost 1 base; unmatched junction nucleotides: 6. Germline V gene lookup returns CDR1 KGHSH and CDR2 LQKENI. The CDR3 extends over 16 amino acids. The CDR3 is CASSRQGYRTNEKLFF. CDR3 nucleotide sequence: TGTGCCAGCTCACGACAGGGATACAGAACTAATGAAAAACTGTTTTTT.

The chain uses TRBV7-9 and TRBJ2-5; TRBD1 agrees at 7 bases. The CDR3 has 16 residues. The ends lost 0 bases at V and 5 bases at J; junction bases unmatched: 9. Germline V gives CDR1 SEHNR, CDR2 FQNEAQ (reference sequence). The CDR3 here is CASSLARQGPWETQYF. The CDR3 bases are TGTGCCAGCAGCTTAGCCCGACAGGGACCTTGGGAGACCCAGTACTTC. Based on the CDR3 plus reference TRBV7-9 and TRBJ2-5, the full variable domain is DTGVSQNPRHKITKRGQNVTFRCDPISEHNRLYWYRQTLGQGPEFLTYFQNEAQLEKSRLLSDRFSAERPKGSFSTLEIQRTEQGDSAMYLCASSLARQGPWETQYFGPGTRLLVL.

The rearrangement uses TRBV18 and TRBJ1-2; D gene ambiguous. Trimming removed 5 bases from V and 6 bases from J, with 22 bases in between. Germline V lookup: CDR1 KGHSH, CDR2 LQKENI. The CDR3 length is 16 residues. The CDR3, as DNA: TGTGCCAGCTCATCTCAGGAAGACGGTATTCTGAATGGCTACACCTTC. This translates into CASSSQEDGILNGYTF.

The chain links TRBV15 to TRBJ2-7; D tentatively reads TRBD1 or TRBD2 (6 bases each). The germline V and J ends were trimmed by 0 bases and 3 bases, with 9 bases remaining between them. Germline assignment: CDR1 LNHNV and CDR2 YYDKDF (reference sequence). This CDR3 region has 14 residues. The CDR3: CATSREGGSYEQYF. The DNA of the CDR3 is TGTGCCACCAGCAGAGAGGGGGGCAGCTACGAGCAGTACTTC.

DNA for the CDR3: TGCGCCAGCAGTGAGGTGGGAGGGGCCGGGGAGCTGTTTTTT. Its translation is CASSEVGGAGELFF. This chain links TRBV10-2 with TRBJ2-2, with 7 bases lining up with TRBD2. The junction had 3 bases not matched to a gene; V was cut back by 2 bases and J by 6 bases. CDR3 length equals 14 residues. Germline CDR1 is WSHSY and CDR2 is SAAADI.

The chain recombines TRBV6-1 with TRBJ2-1; possibly TRBD1 or TRBD2 for D (7 bases each). CDR3 size: 14 residues. From germline, CDR1 is MNHNS and CDR2 SASEGT. Between the trimmed V and J ends, which lost 4 bases and 5 bases, there was a span of 12 bases. CDR3 in amino acids: CASSATGTNNEQFF. The CDR3 coding sequence is TGTGCCAGCAGTGCGACAGGGACTAACAATGAGCAGTTCTTC.

The chain employs TRBV4-3 and TRBJ2-5, with 9 bases aligning to TRBD2. CDR1 and CDR2 from the germline V gene are LGHNA and YSLEER. The CDR3 is 18 residues long. V gave up 0 bases and J gave up 5 bases; unmatched junction bases: 13. The CDR3 reads CASSQDRVSGRGGETQYF. The CDR3 bases are TGCGCCAGCAGCCAAGATCGGGTTAGCGGGAGAGGAGGGGAGACCCAGTACTTC.

The rearrangement uses TRBV28 and TRBJ2-5, with TRBD2 identical over 7 bases. Germline CDR1 reads MDHEN; CDR2 reads SYDVKM. V lost 6 bases, J lost 5 bases, and 0 bases stayed unmatched. The length of the CDR3 is 11 residues. DNA of the CDR3: TGTGCCAGCAGGGGAGGGGAGACCCAGTACTTC. Translation gives CASRGGETQYF.

There are a few counts of this clone. This chain links TRBV7-9 with TRBJ2-7; the D is unclear. The CDR3 is 12 amino acids. Trimming pared 4 bases from V and 6 bases from J, leaving 10 bases between. CDR1 and CDR2 (germline): SEHNR, FQNEAQ (reference sequence). The CDR3 DNA reads TGTGCCAGCAGCTCCTCCACGGTCGAGCAGTACTTC. As protein: CASSSSTVEQYF.

This chain joins TRBV5-4 and TRBJ2-3; the match to TRBD2 covers 10 bases. CDR1 and CDR2 from the germline V gene are SGHNT and YYREEE (reference sequence). The ends lost 0 bases at V and 1 base at J; junction bases unmatched: 2. The CDR3 extends over 16 amino acids. CDR3 bases: TGTGCCAGCAGCTTGGGCACTAGCGGGGGCACAGATACGCAGTATTTT. This translates into CASSLGTSGGTDTQYF.

The rearrangement joins TRBV19 to TRBJ2-1; no firm D call. V was clipped by 5 bases and J by 5 bases, with 13 bases between them. The CDR3 runs 14 residues. The germline CDR1 and CDR2 sequences are LNHDA and SQIVND (reference sequence). CDR3 sequence reads: CASSRELNNNEQFF. CDR3 sequence (DNA): TGTGCCAGTAGTCGTGAGCTAAATAACAATGAGCAGTTCTTC.

This clone appeared once. The rearrangement joins TRBV7-6 to TRBJ2-7; tentative D call: TRBD2 (6 bases). V lost 4 bases to trimming and J lost 6 bases, with 16 bases between them. Germline CDR1 SGHVS, CDR2 FNYEAQ. The CDR3 runs to 14 residues. The CDR3 DNA reads TGTGCCAGCAGCTCCTTGGCCGGGGGTGGCGAGCAGTACTTC. Translating it yields CASSSLAGGGEQYF.

The chain couples TRBV6-5 to TRBJ1-2; 7 bases line up with TRBD1. CDR3 length: 14 amino acids. With V trimmed by 6 bases and J by 7 bases, 11 bases remained unmatched. The germline V gene encodes CDR1 MNHEY and CDR2 SVGAGI. CDR3 nucleotide sequence: TGTGCCAGCAGCAACAGGGGACGCACGAGTGGCTACACCTTC. Translated: CASSNRGRTSGYTF.

The gene calls are TRBV6-5 and TRBJ2-3; D gene ambiguous. CDR1 MNHEY and CDR2 SVGAGI come from the germline V gene. V lost 7 bases and J lost 6, with 8 bases in between. The CDR3 covers 11 residues. The CDR3 loop reads CASKNGDTQYF. CDR3 coding DNA: TGTGCCAGCAAAAACGGGGATACGCAGTATTTT.

The chain carries TRBV19 and TRBJ2-7; 8 bases map to TRBD1. The CDR3 spans 15 residues. Trimming at V came to 4 bases and at J to 3 bases, leaving 8 bases not matched to a gene. From germline, CDR1 is LNHDA and CDR2 SQIVND (reference sequence). CDR3 sequence: CASSTTGTGSYEQYF. CDR3 DNA: TGTGCCAGTAGTACTACCGGGACAGGTAGCTACGAGCAGTACTTC.

The chain employs TRBV4-2 and TRBJ2-1; TRBD2 matches 11 bases. Germline CDR1 LGHNA, CDR2 YNFKEQ. Losses at the gene ends were 1 base for V and 1 base for J; bases not matched to a gene: 9. The CDR3 is made up of 19 amino acids. The CDR3 reads CASSQAASGGISSYNEQFF. The DNA for the CDR3 is TGTGCCAGCAGCCAAGCGGCTAGCGGGGGGATAAGTTCCTACAATGAGCAGTTCTTC.

The chain carries TRBV7-9 and TRBJ1-6, with TRBD1 identical over 7 bases. Germline CDR1 and CDR2: SEHNR and FQNEAQ (reference sequence). The J segment lost 8 bases and the V segment lost 1 base, leaving 5 bases of the junction unmatched. The CDR3 covers 15 residues. CDR3 sequence (DNA): TGTGCCAGCAGCTTAGGTGTCAGGGGGGATTCACCCCTCCACTTT. As protein: CASSLGVRGDSPLHF. Variable domain in full (rest from reference TRBV7-9 and TRBJ1-6): DTGVSQNPRHKITKRGQNVTFRCDPISEHNRLYWYRQTLGQGPEFLTYFQNEAQLEKSRLLSDRFSAERPKGSFSTLEIQRTEQGDSAMYLCASSLGVRGDSPLHFGNGTRLTVT.

J is TRBJ1-6 and V is TRBV19; 8 nucleotides agree with TRBD1. The germline V gene has CDR1 LNHDA and CDR2 SQIVND (reference sequence). J gave up 3 bases and V 8 bases, and 3 bases lay outside the gene matches. This CDR3 contains 14 residues. In DNA form, the CDR3 reads TGTGCCAGTCGGACAGGGATCTATAATTCACCCCTCCACTTT. It yields the protein CASRTGIYNSPLHF.

The chain employs TRBV27 and TRBJ2-2; the D call may be TRBD1 or TRBD2 (9 bases each). Germline V gives CDR1 MNHEY, CDR2 SMNVEV (reference sequence). CDR3 length equals 19 residues. Trimming removed 5 bases from V and 4 bases from J, with 26 bases in between. CDR3 region: CASSTRDRVSGRFTGELFF. The DNA for the CDR3 is TGTGCCAGCAGTACCCGGGACAGGGTAAGCGGGAGGTTCACCGGGGAGCTGTTTTTT.

The CDR3 sequence is CASSLEYEQYF. Here the CDR3 DNA reads TGCGCCAGCAGCTTGGAATACGAGCAGTACTTC. The J gene is TRBJ2-7, the V gene TRBV5-1; no reliable D call. Trimming removed 0 bases at V and 4 bases at J, with 2 bases between. This CDR3 spans 11 amino acids. Germline V gene sequence: CDR1 SGHRS, CDR2 YFSETQ.

The CDR3 spells CASSPRGSGRSDTQYF. In DNA, the CDR3 is TGTGCCAGCAGCCCCCGCGGTAGCGGGAGATCAGATACGCAGTATTTT. V is TRBV28 and J is TRBJ2-3; 9 bases are a match to TRBD2. The CDR3 spans 16 residues. In germline, CDR1 is MDHEN, CDR2 SYDVKM. V was pared by 6 bases and J by 4 bases, with 11 bases of the junction left unmatched. Using reference TRBV28 and TRBJ2-3 for the parts outside the CDR3, the full variable domain is DVKVTQSSRYLVKRTGEKVFLECVQDMDHENMFWYRQDPGLGLRLIYFSYDVKMKEKGDIPEGYSVSREKKERFSLILESASTNQTSMYLCASSPRGSGRSDTQYFGPGTRLTVL.

V is TRBV7-2 and J is TRBJ2-1; TRBD2 matches 9 bases. CDR3 length: 15 residues. Trimming cost V 3 bases and J 5 bases; bases outside gene matches: 5. Germline V gives CDR1 SGHTA, CDR2 FQGNSA. Here the CDR3 reads CASSLSSGGHNEQFF. The CDR3, as DNA: TGTGCCAGCAGCTTGAGTAGCGGGGGACACAATGAGCAGTTCTTC.